This T cell receptor beta chain was sequenced in a study of tumour-infiltrating T cells in Burkitt lymphoma (dated by TCRdb to 2018 to 2021). For context, the study as a whole: All epidemiological subtypes of Burkitt lymphoma were represented among the approximately 80 patients who made up the cohort. When TCR repertoire data were correlated with clinical outcome, productive clonality turned out to predict both overall and progression-free survival, independent of established prognosticators, age at diagnosis among them.

Library preparation was by the immunoSEQ multiplex PCR assay. Entries here come from immuneACCESS through TCRdb and include only in-frame sequences with V and J called. Some clones fail to appear in such tables; in the studies checked, an unresolved V gene covers under half of the shortfall, and the cause of the remainder is unknown. This sample lists 1,600 or so clones; more than 10% were detected once. Together, the top ten hold 6.5% to 8.5% of the sample. Relative to germline, V is missing 8 bases and J is missing 2 bases, with 7 bases of the junction outside any gene match. For CDR1 and CDR2, the germline V gene lists MGHRA and YSYEKL. There are 14 amino acids in the CDR3, from cysteine to phenylalanine inclusive. The entry retains the CDR3 DNA only, 42 bases that are in frame from base 1. The full study reports these points: Several public clonotypes shared across numerous Burkitt lymphoma patients were found, suggesting shared tumour neoantigen selection absent from diffuse large B-cell lymphoma.

This clone has just a few counts. Its antigen specificity is not known. Qualities for individual bases were not recorded, and no much larger clone is one base off. The chain links TRBV4-1 with TRBJ2-7; the central 9 bases match TRBD2. The sample comprised tumor tissue. This clonotype was sampled from a human donor with Burkitt lymphoma. The CDR3 corresponds to CASASSGTPYEQYF. The DNA sequence is as follows: TGCGCCAGCGCATCTAGCGGGACCCCCTACGAGCAGTACTTC.